The following is a T cell receptor (beta chain) sequence with its context. This CDR3 has 17 residues. Germline V CDR1 and CDR2: SGHRS, YFSETQ. V lost 4 bases to trimming and J lost 2 bases, with 16 bases between them. These data belong to a study of early T cells in non-severe SARS-CoV-2 infection. Overall study: Sequencing input comprised bulk RNA from unsorted whole blood; chain pairing was not available.

Individual cDNA molecules were tagged with unique molecular identifiers, the study reported. TCRdb analysed the 5' RACE reads with MiXCR anew, one entry per CDR3 protein. The sample records some 57,000 distinct CDR3 sequences, around 5.6% being singletons. Source material: whole blood. The rearrangement uses TRBV5-1 and TRBJ2-6, with unresolved D. The TCR sequence derives from an adult who was a healthcare worker with PCR-confirmed SARS-CoV-2 infection or an uninfected control (not recorded which). The CDR3 protein is CASSAARTGPGANVLTF. DNA of the CDR3: TGCGCCAGCAGCGCGGCTCGGACCGGCCCTGGGGCCAACGTCCTGACTTTC.